Included here is one TCR beta chain sequence, with context. It was healthy bone marrow donors who served as donors. Both 60 Vbeta primers and 13 Jbeta primers went into the PCR. Only in-frame clones appear in the TCRdb table, and some are missing; sequencing was by immunoSEQ multiplex PCR. The sample includes 140,000 or so clones, approximately 86% of them seen just once. The data were taken from a study of cytomegalovirus exposure and HLA in healthy donors. The CDR3 is 14 amino acids. Germline V gives CDR1 MDHEN, CDR2 SYDVKM. Trimming removed 5 bases from V and 4 bases from J; junction bases left unmatched: 3.

V and J are TRBV28 and TRBJ1-3; TRBD1 matches at 9 bases. Specimen: PBMCs. The sequence derives from a woman in her 40s in good health and CMV-seronegative. CDR3 coding DNA: TGTGCCAGCAGTCCGGGACAGGGAGGAAACACCATATATTTT. This gives the protein CASSPGQGGNTIYF. The full variable domain, completed using reference TRBV28 and TRBJ1-3, is DVKVTQSSRYLVKRTGEKVFLECVQDMDHENMFWYRQDPGLGLRLIYFSYDVKMKEKGDIPEGYSVSREKKERFSLILESASTNQTSMYLCASSPGQGGNTIYFGEGSWLTVV.